These 15 T cell receptor beta chains were sequenced from one sample in a study of CD8 T cells in ankylosing spondylitis. No cognate antigen is known for these TCRs. TCRdb analysed the 5' RACE reads with MiXCR anew, one entry per CDR3 protein. The sample carries around 540,000 distinct CDR3 sequences, about 13% recorded once. Study findings and constraints: Made up of 7 to 9 highly homologous variants, a TCR beta motif appeared characteristic of ankylosing spondylitis blood.

The sample consisted of blood, either unsorted or a sorted T cell fraction (not recorded which). The receptors originated from a male donor with ankylosing spondylitis.

The V call is TRBV5-1, the J call TRBJ2-5; 11 positions agree with TRBD2. CDR3 length: 17 amino acids. The V and J ends lost 3 bases and 4 bases, in that order; junction bases with no gene match: 11. CDR1 and CDR2 from the germline V gene are SGHRS and YFSETQ. Written as DNA, the CDR3 is TGCGCCAGCAGCTCAGGACTAGCGGGCCGCCCTCCAGAGACCCAGTACTTC. Protein: CASSSGLAGRPPETQYF.

V is TRBV7-9 and J is TRBJ2-5; D remains ambiguous. CDR1 is SEHNR, CDR2 FQNEAQ, per germline (reference sequence). The length of the CDR3 is 15 residues. Trimming stripped 3 bases from V and 4 bases from J, with 15 bases between. Here the CDR3 reads CASSFHRAFGETQYF. CDR3 sequence (DNA): TGTGCCAGCAGCTTTCATAGGGCCTTCGGAGAGACCCAGTACTTC.

This clonotype occurred a few times. The CDR3: CASSSPGQGLEKLFF. DNA for the CDR3: TGTGCCAGCAGTTCGCCGGGACAGGGGTTGGAAAAACTGTTTTTT. The chain recombines TRBV6-5 with TRBJ1-4; TRBD1 aligns across 10 bases. Germline CDR1 is MNHEY and CDR2 is SVGAGI. CDR3 length equals 15 residues. V shed 4 bases, J shed 8 bases, and the junction held 7 bases outside the gene matches.

The CDR3 here is CASSGLGQGAQAGELFF. Written as DNA, the CDR3 is TGTGCCAGCAGTGGGTTGGGACAGGGGGCACAGGCCGGGGAGCTGTTTTTT. This rearrangement joins TRBV2 to TRBJ2-2, with TRBD1 identical over 12 bases. The junction had 9 bases not matched to a gene; V was cut back by 4 bases and J by 6 bases. The CDR3 runs 17 residues. Germline CDR1 reads SNHLY; CDR2 reads FYNNEI.

The chain combines TRBV9 with TRBJ1-6, with 7 bases lining up with TRBD1. This CDR3 has 15 residues. Unmatched junction bases numbered 10, after V lost 4 bases and J lost 9 bases. Germline CDR1 and CDR2: SGDLS and YYNGEE. CDR3 DNA: TGTGCCAGCAGCCATACCGGGACAGAAGTTTCACCCCTCCACTTT. Translated: CASSHTGTEVSPLHF. Supplemented by reference TRBV9 and TRBJ1-6, the full variable domain reads DSGVTQTPKHLITATGQRVTLRCSPRSGDLSVYWYQQSLDQGLQFLIQYYNGEERAKGNILERFSAQQFPDLHSELNLSSLELGDSALYFCASSHTGTEVSPLHFGNGTRLTVT.

The DNA for the CDR3 is TGCGCCAGCAGCTCCGCAGGGGGACTAGCGGGAGGGGGCTCCTACAATGAGCAGTTCTTC. Residues: CASSSAGGLAGGGSYNEQFF. The genes are TRBV5-1 and TRBJ2-1, with TRBD2 matching 16 bases. V trimming: 3 bases; J trimming: 0 bases; junction bases outside the gene matches: 9. Germline V lookup: CDR1 SGHRS, CDR2 YFSETQ. This CDR3 contains 20 residues.

Only a few counts were recorded for this clonotype. The V and J genes are TRBV20-1 and TRBJ1-5, with 9 bases lining up with TRBD1. J lost 7 bases, V lost 0 bases, and 7 bases had no gene match. The CDR3 covers 15 residues. In germline, CDR1 is DFQATT, CDR2 SNEGSKA (reference sequence). This CDR3 reads CSARDNRGLGQPQHF. CDR3 coding DNA: TGCAGTGCTAGAGATAACAGGGGGCTTGGACAGCCCCAGCATTTT.

This chain connects TRBV11-1 to TRBJ2-2; TRBD2 matches 9 bases. The CDR3 is 18 amino acids. V lost 1 base, J lost 6 bases, and 12 bases stayed unmatched. Germline lookup yields CDR1 SGHAT and CDR2 FQDESV (reference sequence). The DNA of the CDR3 is TGTGCCAGCAGCTTAGAACGCGGGAGGGCCTTTCATGCCGGGGAGCTGTTTTTT. Its translation is CASSLERGRAFHAGELFF.

The chain employs TRBV6-4 and TRBJ2-3, with D possibly being TRBD2 (6 bases). Germline V gene sequence: CDR1 MRHNA, CDR2 SNTAGT. V dropped 2 bases and J dropped 3 bases, with 12 bases sitting between them. The CDR3 has 15 residues. CDR3 bases: TGTGCCAGCAGTGACCGGGCTAGCGATACAGATACGCAGTATTTT. It translates to CASSDRASDTDTQYF.

This clonotype has only a few counts. This chain joins TRBV3-1 and TRBJ2-2; 14 bases are shared with TRBD2. The germline V gene has CDR1 LGHDT and CDR2 YNNKEL (reference sequence). After removal of 10 bases from V and 2 bases from J, the junction contained 9 bases not matched to a gene. CDR3 size: 17 residues. This CDR3 is CATYRGLAGANTGELFF. The CDR3 DNA sequence: TGTGCCACCTATAGGGGACTAGCGGGAGCAAACACCGGGGAGCTGTTTTTT.

This clonotype was detected a few times. The chain combines TRBV2 with TRBJ1-1, with 8 bases aligning to TRBD1. Trimming at V came to 3 bases and at J to 4 bases, leaving 10 bases not matched to a gene. There are 16 residues in the CDR3. Germline V lookup: CDR1 SNHLY, CDR2 FYNNEI. The DNA of the CDR3 is TGTGCCAGCAGTGATCTGAGCAGGGGGCGCTCCACTGAAGCTTTCTTT. It codes for CASSDLSRGRSTEAFF.

This clonotype came up a few times. This chain links TRBV7-7 with TRBJ2-2; 8 bases agree with TRBD2. The germline gives CDR1 SSHAT, CDR2 FNYEAQ (reference sequence). There are 16 residues in the CDR3. V shed 5 bases and J 4 bases; nucleotides not matched to a gene: 9. Here the CDR3 reads CASSHREAGGTGELFF. In nucleotides, the CDR3 is TGTGCCAGCAGCCACAGGGAGGCGGGAGGCACCGGGGAGCTGTTTTTT.

The table lists this clonotype with a few counts. The genes are TRBV6-1 and TRBJ2-6; D perhaps matches TRBD1 (6 bases). Trimming pared 6 bases from V and 3 bases from J, leaving 6 bases between. The CDR3 spans 13 residues. Per germline, CDR1 MNHNS and CDR2 SASEGT. The CDR3 coding sequence is TGTGCCAGCAGACAGGGTGGGGCCAACGTCCTGACTTTC. Protein: CASRQGGANVLTF.

This clonotype was seen a handful of times. This rearrangement joins TRBV6-2 or TRBV6-3 to TRBJ2-1; D gene unclear. This CDR3 spans 14 amino acids. V was shortened by 8 bases and J by 4 bases, with 15 bases between the two germline ends. Germline loops: CDR1 MNHEY, CDR2 SVGEGT. The CDR3 DNA sequence: TGTGCCAGCTCCCCCCCAAGACATTACAATGAGCAGTTCTTC. Its translation: CASSPPRHYNEQFF.

V usage is TRBV18 and J usage is TRBJ1-6; no reliable D call. V was cut by 6 bases and J by 7 bases, with 19 bases left in between. Germline V gene sequence: CDR1 KGHSH, CDR2 LQKENI. The CDR3 is 16 residues long. CDR3 bases: TGTGCCAGCTCCTCTGAGACGTCGACGACGAATTCACCCCTCCACTTT. Translated, it gives CASSSETSTTNSPLHF.